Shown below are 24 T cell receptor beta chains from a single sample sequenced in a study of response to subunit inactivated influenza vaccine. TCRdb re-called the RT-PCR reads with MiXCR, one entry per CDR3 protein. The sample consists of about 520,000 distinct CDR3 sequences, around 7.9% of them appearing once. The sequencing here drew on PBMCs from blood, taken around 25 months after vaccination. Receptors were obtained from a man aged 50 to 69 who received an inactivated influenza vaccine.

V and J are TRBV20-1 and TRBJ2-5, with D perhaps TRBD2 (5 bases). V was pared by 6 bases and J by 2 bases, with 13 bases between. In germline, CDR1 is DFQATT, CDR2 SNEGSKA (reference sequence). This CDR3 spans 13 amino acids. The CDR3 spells CSAPRGRQETQYF. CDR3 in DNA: TGCAGTGCCCCCCGTGGGAGACAAGAGACCCAGTACTTC.

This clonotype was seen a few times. CDR3 sequence reads: CASGRDRIHEQYF. The CDR3 DNA is TGTGCCAGCGGCCGGGACAGAATCCACGAGCAGTACTTC. The chain couples TRBV27 to TRBJ2-7; 7 nucleotides match TRBD1. The CDR3 covers 13 residues. With 8 bases clipped from V and 5 bases from J, the junction kept 9 bases outside the gene matches. CDR1 is MNHEY and CDR2 is SMNVEV in the germline V gene (reference sequence).

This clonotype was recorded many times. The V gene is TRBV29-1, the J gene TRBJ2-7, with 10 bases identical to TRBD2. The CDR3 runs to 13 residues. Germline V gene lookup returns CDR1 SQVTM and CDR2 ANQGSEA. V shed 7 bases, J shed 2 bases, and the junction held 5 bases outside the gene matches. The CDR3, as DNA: TGCAGCGCGAGAGCGGGAGGGCCCTACGAGCAGTACTTC. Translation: CSARAGGPYEQYF.

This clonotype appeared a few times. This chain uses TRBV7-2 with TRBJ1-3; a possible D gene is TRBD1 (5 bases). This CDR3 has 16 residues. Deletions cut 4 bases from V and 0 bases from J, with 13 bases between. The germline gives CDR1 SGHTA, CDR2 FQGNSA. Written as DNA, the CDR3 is TGTGCCAGCAGCTCCGGGACTCTGAGCTCTGGAAACACCATATATTTT. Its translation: CASSSGTLSSGNTIYF. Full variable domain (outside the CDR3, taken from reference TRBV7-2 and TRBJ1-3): GAGVSQSPSNKVTEKGKDVELRCDPISGHTALYWYRQSLGQGLEFLIYFQGNSAPDKSGLPSDRFSAERTGGSVSTLTIQRTQQEDSAVYLCASSSGTLSSGNTIYFGEGSWLTVV.

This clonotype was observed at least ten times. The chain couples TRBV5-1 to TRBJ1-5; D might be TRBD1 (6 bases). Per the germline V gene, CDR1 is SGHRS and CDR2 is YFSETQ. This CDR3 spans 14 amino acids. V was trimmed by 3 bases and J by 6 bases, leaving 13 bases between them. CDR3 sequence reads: CASSWEAGVQPQHF. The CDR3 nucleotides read TGCGCCAGCAGCTGGGAGGCAGGGGTTCAGCCCCAGCATTTT.

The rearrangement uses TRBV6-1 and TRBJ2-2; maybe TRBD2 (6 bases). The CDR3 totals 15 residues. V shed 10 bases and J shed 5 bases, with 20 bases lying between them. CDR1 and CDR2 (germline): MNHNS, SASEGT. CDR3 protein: CAITTSRGTTGELFF. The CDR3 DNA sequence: TGTGCCATTACAACTAGCCGGGGCACGACCGGGGAGCTGTTTTTT.

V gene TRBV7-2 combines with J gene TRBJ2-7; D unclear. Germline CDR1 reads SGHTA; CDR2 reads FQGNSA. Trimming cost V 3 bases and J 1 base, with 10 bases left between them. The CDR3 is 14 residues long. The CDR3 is CASSFAKNSYEQYF. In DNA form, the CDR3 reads TGTGCCAGCAGCTTCGCGAAAAATTCCTACGAGCAGTACTTC.

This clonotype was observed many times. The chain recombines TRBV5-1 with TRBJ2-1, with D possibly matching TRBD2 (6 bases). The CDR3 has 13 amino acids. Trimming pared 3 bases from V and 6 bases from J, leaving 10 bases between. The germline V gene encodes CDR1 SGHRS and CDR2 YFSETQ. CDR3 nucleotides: TGCGCCAGCAGCTGGACTATCCCCAATGAGCAGTTCTTC. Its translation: CASSWTIPNEQFF.

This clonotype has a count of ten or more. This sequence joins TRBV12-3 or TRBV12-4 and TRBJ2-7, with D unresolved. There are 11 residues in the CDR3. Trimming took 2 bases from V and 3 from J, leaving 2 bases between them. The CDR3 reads CASSLIYEQYF. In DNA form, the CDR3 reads TGTGCCAGCAGTTTAATCTACGAGCAGTACTTC.

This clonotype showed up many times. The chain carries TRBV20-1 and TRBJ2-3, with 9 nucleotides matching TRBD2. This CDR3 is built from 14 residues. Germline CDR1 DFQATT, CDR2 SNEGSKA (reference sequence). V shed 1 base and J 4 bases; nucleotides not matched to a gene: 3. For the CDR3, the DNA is TGCAGTGCTAGAGGGGGCGGGGGGGCAGATACGCAGTATTTT. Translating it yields CSARGGGGADTQYF.

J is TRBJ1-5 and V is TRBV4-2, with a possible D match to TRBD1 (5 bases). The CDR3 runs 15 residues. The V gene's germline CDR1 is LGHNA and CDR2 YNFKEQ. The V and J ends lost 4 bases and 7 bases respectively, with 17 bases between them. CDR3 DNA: TGTGCCAGCAGCCTCGGCGACAGCGGTAGACAGCCCCAGCATTTT. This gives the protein CASSLGDSGRQPQHF.

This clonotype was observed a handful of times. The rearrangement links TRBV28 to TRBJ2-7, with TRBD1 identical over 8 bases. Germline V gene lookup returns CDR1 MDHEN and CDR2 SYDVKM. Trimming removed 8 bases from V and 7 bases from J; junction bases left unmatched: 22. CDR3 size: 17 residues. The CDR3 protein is CASSGGIGQGLWWEQYF. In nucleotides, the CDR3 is TGTGCCAGCTCCGGGGGAATCGGACAGGGATTGTGGTGGGAGCAGTACTTC.

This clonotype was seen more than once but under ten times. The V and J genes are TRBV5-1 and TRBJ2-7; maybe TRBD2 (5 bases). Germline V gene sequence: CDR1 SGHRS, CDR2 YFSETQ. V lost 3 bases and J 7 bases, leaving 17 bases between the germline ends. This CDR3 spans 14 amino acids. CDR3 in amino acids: CASSSRSRVGEQYF. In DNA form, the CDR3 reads TGCGCCAGCAGCTCTCGGTCGAGGGTTGGGGAGCAGTACTTC.

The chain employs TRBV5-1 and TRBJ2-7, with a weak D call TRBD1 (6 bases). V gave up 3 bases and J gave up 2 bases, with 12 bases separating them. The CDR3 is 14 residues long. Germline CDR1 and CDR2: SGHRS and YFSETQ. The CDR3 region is CASSSLGTTYEQYF. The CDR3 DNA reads TGCGCCAGCAGCTCCCTCGGGACAACCTACGAGCAGTACTTC.

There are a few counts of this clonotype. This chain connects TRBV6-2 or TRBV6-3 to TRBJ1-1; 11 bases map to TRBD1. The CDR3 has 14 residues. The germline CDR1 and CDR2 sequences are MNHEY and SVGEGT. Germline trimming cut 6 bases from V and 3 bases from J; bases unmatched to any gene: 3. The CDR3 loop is CASRGQGAHTEAFF. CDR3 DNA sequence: TGTGCCAGCAGAGGACAGGGGGCGCACACTGAAGCTTTCTTT.

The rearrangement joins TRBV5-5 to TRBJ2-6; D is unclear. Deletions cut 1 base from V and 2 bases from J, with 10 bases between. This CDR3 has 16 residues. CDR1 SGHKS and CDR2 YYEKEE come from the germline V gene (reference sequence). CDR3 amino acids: CASSLNPGPGANVLTF. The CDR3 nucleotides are TGTGCCAGCAGCTTGAATCCCGGGCCTGGGGCCAACGTCCTGACTTTC.

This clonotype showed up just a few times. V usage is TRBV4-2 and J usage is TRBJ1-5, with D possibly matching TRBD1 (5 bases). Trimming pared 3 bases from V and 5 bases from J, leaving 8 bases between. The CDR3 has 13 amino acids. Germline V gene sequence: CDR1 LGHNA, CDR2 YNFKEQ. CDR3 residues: CASSQKTDQPQHF. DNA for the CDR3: TGTGCCAGCAGCCAGAAGACAGATCAGCCCCAGCATTTT.

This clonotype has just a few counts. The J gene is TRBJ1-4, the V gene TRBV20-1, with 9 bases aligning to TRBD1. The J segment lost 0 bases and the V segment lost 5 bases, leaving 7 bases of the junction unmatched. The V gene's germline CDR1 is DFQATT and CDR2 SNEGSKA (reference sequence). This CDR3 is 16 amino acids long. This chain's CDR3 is CSAEGTGPSTNEKLFF. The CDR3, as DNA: TGCAGTGCTGAAGGGACAGGGCCCTCAACTAATGAAAAACTGTTTTTT.

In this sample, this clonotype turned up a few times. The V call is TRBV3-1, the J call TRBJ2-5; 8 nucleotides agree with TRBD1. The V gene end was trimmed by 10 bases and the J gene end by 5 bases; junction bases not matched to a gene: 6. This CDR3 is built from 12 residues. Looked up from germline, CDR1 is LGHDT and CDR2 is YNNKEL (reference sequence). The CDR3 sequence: CAIQGARETQYF. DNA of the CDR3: TGTGCCATCCAGGGGGCAAGGGAGACCCAGTACTTC.

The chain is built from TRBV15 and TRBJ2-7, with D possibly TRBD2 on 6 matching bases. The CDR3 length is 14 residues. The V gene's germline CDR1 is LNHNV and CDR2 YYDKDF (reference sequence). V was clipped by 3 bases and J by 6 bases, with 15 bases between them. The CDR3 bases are TGTGCCACCAGCAGTGTTGGGGGGTACTTCGAGCAGTACTTC. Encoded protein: CATSSVGGYFEQYF.

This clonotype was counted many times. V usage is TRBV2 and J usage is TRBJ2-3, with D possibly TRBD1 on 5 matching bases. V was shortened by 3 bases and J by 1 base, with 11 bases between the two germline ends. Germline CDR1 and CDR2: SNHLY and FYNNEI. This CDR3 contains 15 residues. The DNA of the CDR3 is TGTGCCAGCAGTGAGGGCAGGGTGGGCACAGATACGCAGTATTTT. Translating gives CASSEGRVGTDTQYF.

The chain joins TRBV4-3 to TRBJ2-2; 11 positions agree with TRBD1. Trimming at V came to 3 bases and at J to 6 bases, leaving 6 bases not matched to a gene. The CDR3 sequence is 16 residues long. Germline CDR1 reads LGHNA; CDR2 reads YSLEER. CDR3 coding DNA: TGCGCCAGCAGCCACCACGGGACAGGGGGGGCCGGGGAGCTGTTTTTT. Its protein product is CASSHHGTGGAGELFF.

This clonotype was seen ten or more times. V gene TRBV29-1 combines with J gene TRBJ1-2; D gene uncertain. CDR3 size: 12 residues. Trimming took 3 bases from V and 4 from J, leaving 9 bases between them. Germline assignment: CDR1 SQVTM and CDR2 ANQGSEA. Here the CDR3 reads CSVDGDAYGYTF. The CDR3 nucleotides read TGCAGCGTTGATGGCGATGCCTATGGCTACACCTTC.

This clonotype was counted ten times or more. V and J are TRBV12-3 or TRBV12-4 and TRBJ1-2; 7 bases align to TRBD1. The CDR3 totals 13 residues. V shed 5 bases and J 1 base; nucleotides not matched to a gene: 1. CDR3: CASSQGGNYGYTF. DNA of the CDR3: TGTGCCAGCAGTCAGGGGGGTAACTATGGCTACACCTTC.